The entry that follows covers one T cell receptor (beta chain) sequence. The antigen is undetermined. Measured with immunoSEQ multiplex PCR; TCRdb has only the in-frame clones, and not every one. The repertoire holds tens of thousands of clones, with 90% to 95% as singletons. The germline V and J ends were trimmed by 1 base and 0 bases, with 10 bases remaining between them. Germline CDR1 reads SGHTA; CDR2 reads FQGNSA. This CDR3 has 15 residues. This specimen belongs to a study of graft-versus-host responses after intestinal transplantation. Sequencing was performed on unstimulated CD4+ T cells sorted from spleen or lymph node cells, taken before transplant. The source is a human donor who was the organ donor for an intestinal transplant. The chain carries TRBV7-2 and TRBJ2-7; D gene uncertain. CDR3 DNA sequence: TGTGCCAGCAGCTTAGGAAGACCGAGCTCCTACGAGCAGTACTTC. The encoded protein is CASSLGRPSSYEQYF.